One sample yielded the 6 T cell receptor beta chains listed below, sequenced in a study of T cell responses to AZD1222 COVID-19 vaccine. Clones were sequenced by immunoSEQ multiplex PCR, and TCRdb holds only the in-frame ones, with some missing. The table shows around 94,000 clones, with 70% to 90% occurring only once. Sequencing was performed on peripheral blood, taken on day 0 of AZD1222 vaccination. These TCRs come from an adult in good health.

The chain couples TRBV5-1 to TRBJ2-5; 10 positions agree with TRBD2. The CDR3 is made up of 16 amino acids. Germline assignment: CDR1 SGHRS and CDR2 YFSETQ. Losses at the gene ends were 4 bases for V and 2 bases for J; bases not matched to a gene: 8. In nucleotides, the CDR3 is TGCGCCAGCAGCGGTACTAGCGGGGCCATACAAGAGACCCAGTACTTC. Its translation: CASSGTSGAIQETQYF.

The gene calls are TRBV2 and TRBJ2-2; the D is unclear. Looked up from germline, CDR1 is SNHLY and CDR2 is FYNNEI. The V and J ends lost 6 bases and 6 bases respectively, with 8 bases between them. The CDR3 has 12 residues. The CDR3 DNA is TGTGCCAGCAGGTCTTTCGCCGGGGAGCTGTTTTTT. Translating gives CASRSFAGELFF.

The chain couples TRBV6-2 or TRBV6-3 to TRBJ1-3, with TRBD1 identical over 9 bases. Germline CDR1 reads MNHEY; CDR2 reads SVGEGT. The CDR3 is 17 residues long. V lost 6 bases, J lost 2 bases, and 11 bases stayed unmatched. The CDR3 sequence is CASSPGQGSVAGNTIYF. The DNA for the CDR3 is TGTGCCAGCAGCCCGGGACAGGGCTCAGTGGCTGGAAACACCATATATTTT.

The chain links TRBV3-1 (or the pseudogene TRBV3-2) to TRBJ1-6, with 9 nucleotides matching TRBD1. CDR3 length: 16 amino acids. After removal of 4 bases from V and 4 bases from J, the junction contained 5 bases not matched to a gene. The V gene's germline CDR1 is LGHDT and CDR2 YNNKEL (reference sequence). In DNA form, the CDR3 reads TGTGCCAGCAGCCTCACAGGGGGCCGTTATAATTCACCCCTCCACTTT. Its translation: CASSLTGGRYNSPLHF.

The rearrangement joins TRBV7-8 to TRBJ1-4; D possibly corresponds to TRBD1 (6 bases). The CDR3 runs to 21 residues. Germline-derived CDR1 and CDR2 are SGHVS and FQNEAQ. V lost 2 bases, J lost 4 bases, and 29 bases lay in between. In DNA form, the CDR3 reads TGTGCCAGCAGCTTATCGGGAACCCCTGGCATTGGGGGCCAGATTAATGAAAAACTGTTTTTT. Protein product: CASSLSGTPGIGGQINEKLFF. Variable domain in full (rest from reference TRBV7-8 and TRBJ1-4): GAGVSQSPRYKVAKRGQDVALRCDPISGHVSLFWYQQALGQGPEFLTYFQNEAQLDKSGLPSDRFFAERPEGSVSTLKIQRTQQEDSAVYLCASSLSGTPGIGGQINEKLFFGSGTQLSVL.

V is TRBV7-9 and J is TRBJ1-4; D is ambiguous. The CDR3 length is 15 residues. V was trimmed by 1 base and J by 7 bases, leaving 13 bases between them. Per the germline V gene, CDR1 is SEHNR and CDR2 is FQNEAQ (reference sequence). DNA of the CDR3: TGTGCCAGCAGCTTAGAGGGTCTTACGGGTGAAAAACTGTTTTTT. This translates into CASSLEGLTGEKLFF.